Each of the 29 T cell receptor beta chains below was sequenced from the same sample in a study of cytotoxic CD8 clonotypes in ibrutinib-treated CLL. Profiling relied on immunoSEQ multiplex PCR, and the TCRdb table lists in-frame clones only, not all of them. The table records 160,000 or so clones, roughly 77% of them present only once. This specimen consisted of PBMCs, obtained after 12 months of ibrutinib treatment. The source is a human donor with chronic lymphocytic leukemia.

This chain uses TRBV6-5 with TRBJ2-5; the D gene is possibly TRBD1 (6 bases). The CDR3 is 13 amino acids. Germline V gene lookup returns CDR1 MNHEY and CDR2 SVGAGI. Trimming cost V 4 bases and J 1 base, with 7 bases left between them. CDR3 in DNA: TGTGCCAGCAGTTCGACAGGCCAAGAGACCCAGTACTTC. Protein sequence: CASSSTGQETQYF.

This clone occurred once. The chain uses TRBV7-3 and TRBJ2-6; 9 nucleotides match TRBD1. This CDR3 comprises 19 residues. Losses at the gene ends were 2 bases for V and 0 bases for J; bases not matched to a gene: 8. Per the germline V gene, CDR1 is SGHTA and CDR2 is FQGTGA. CDR3 sequence: CASSLGWDRATSGANVLTF. CDR3 in DNA: TGTGCCAGCAGCTTAGGATGGGACAGGGCTACCTCTGGGGCCAACGTCCTGACTTTC.

V gene TRBV11-2 combines with J gene TRBJ2-3, with D hard to call. The germline V and J ends were trimmed by 8 bases and 2 bases, with 17 bases remaining between them. The CDR3 extends over 15 amino acids. Germline CDR1 and CDR2: SGHAT and FQNNGV. DNA for the CDR3: TGTGCCAGCGGCGCAGCCTTAGGAATCACAGATACGCAGTATTTT. It specifies CASGAALGITDTQYF.

The rearrangement uses TRBV15 and TRBJ2-5, with a tentative D call TRBD1 (6 bases). Trimming left V 4 bases short and J 5 bases short, with 14 bases between. Germline V gene lookup returns CDR1 LNHNV and CDR2 YYDKDF (reference sequence). The length of the CDR3 is 14 residues. Here the CDR3 reads CATSKPGQGETQYF. CDR3 sequence (DNA): TGTGCCACCAGCAAACCGGGACAAGGGGAGACCCAGTACTTC. Using reference TRBV15 and TRBJ2-5 for the parts outside the CDR3, the full variable domain is DAMVIQNPRYQVTQFGKPVTLSCSQTLNHNVMYWYQQKSSQAPKLLFHYYDKDFNNEADTPDNFQSRRPNTSFCFLDIRSPGLGDTAMYLCATSKPGQGETQYFGPGTRLLVL.

This rearrangement joins TRBV27 to TRBJ2-1; TRBD1 matches at 8 bases. The length of the CDR3 is 15 residues. The V segment lost 5 bases and the J segment 6 bases; nucleotides outside the gene matches: 9. Germline CDR1 is MNHEY and CDR2 is SMNVEV (reference sequence). The DNA for the CDR3 is TGTGCCAGCAGTCCCTTGGGGACAGGTTCCAATGAGCAGTTCTTC. Its translation: CASSPLGTGSNEQFF.

The rearrangement links TRBV10-3 to TRBJ2-5; the match to TRBD2 covers 14 bases. This CDR3 is 16 amino acids long. V shed 4 bases and J 4 bases; nucleotides not matched to a gene: 5. Germline V gene data show CDR1 as ENHRY and CDR2 as SYGVKD. The CDR3, as DNA: TGTGCCATCAGTGGGGGGACTAGCGGGAGTCTAGAGACCCAGTACTTC. This sequence encodes CAISGGTSGSLETQYF.

This chain joins TRBV7-2 and TRBJ2-2; D remains ambiguous. The ends were cut back, 2 bases at V and 6 bases at J, with 19 bases in the middle. The CDR3 has 17 amino acids. The germline V gene encodes CDR1 SGHTA and CDR2 FQGNSA. CDR3 residues: CASSLSVQDVRSGELFF. The CDR3 nucleotides are TGTGCCAGCAGCTTAAGTGTTCAGGATGTAAGGTCCGGGGAGCTGTTTTTT. Combining the CDR3 with reference TRBV7-2 and TRBJ2-2 gives the whole variable domain GAGVSQSPSNKVTEKGKDVELRCDPISGHTALYWYRQSLGQGLEFLIYFQGNSAPDKSGLPSDRFSAERTGGSVSTLTIQRTQQEDSAVYLCASSLSVQDVRSGELFFGEGSRLTVL.

The J gene is TRBJ2-1, the V gene TRBV5-1; 8 positions agree with TRBD1. The CDR3 covers 15 residues. Per the germline V gene, CDR1 is SGHRS and CDR2 is YFSETQ. With 4 bases clipped from V and 7 bases from J, the junction kept 10 bases outside the gene matches. The CDR3: CASSPRQGTFNEQFF. CDR3 nucleotide sequence: TGCGCCAGCAGCCCGAGACAGGGGACTTTTAATGAGCAGTTCTTC.

The CDR3 bases are TGTGCCACCAGCAGACTCGACAGGGGAATTTCCTATGGCTACACCTTC. It translates to CATSRLDRGISYGYTF. The V call is TRBV15, the J call TRBJ1-2, with TRBD1 identical over 8 bases. The CDR3 runs 16 residues. Per the germline V gene, CDR1 is LNHNV and CDR2 is YYDKDF (reference sequence). The trim removed 2 bases at V and 4 bases at J, leaving 9 bases unmatched.

The CDR3 here is CASSPSTDTQYF. The CDR3 DNA reads TGCGCCAGCAGTCCGTCCACAGATACGCAGTATTTT. V is TRBV10-2 and J is TRBJ2-3; D unresolved. The CDR3 runs 12 residues. The V gene's germline CDR1 is WSHSY and CDR2 SAAADI. The ends were cut back, 5 bases at V and 2 bases at J, with 5 bases in the middle.

The chain couples TRBV19 to TRBJ2-7; a weak D match, TRBD2 (8 bases). This CDR3 is 14 amino acids long. Trimming cost V 7 bases and J 6 bases, with 19 bases left between them. The germline V gene encodes CDR1 LNHDA and CDR2 SQIVND (reference sequence). CDR3 nucleotide sequence: TGTGCCAGTACTACAGGGGAACTAGCGGTCGAGCAGTACTTC. It codes for CASTTGELAVEQYF.

V gene TRBV4-3 combines with J gene TRBJ2-7; no reliable D call. V lost 3 bases to trimming and J lost 0 bases, with 9 bases between them. The CDR3 spans 14 residues. Germline V gene lookup returns CDR1 LGHNA and CDR2 YSLEER. The CDR3 here is CASSQGPVSYEQYF. The CDR3 DNA reads as TGCGCCAGCAGCCAGGGTCCAGTCTCCTACGAGCAGTACTTC.

The genes are TRBV4-2 and TRBJ2-3; 9 bases are a match to TRBD2. J was trimmed by 3 bases and V by 3 bases; bases with no gene match: 4. From germline, CDR1 is LGHNA and CDR2 YNFKEQ. CDR3 length: 15 residues. The CDR3 region is CASSQGSGGTDTQYF. In DNA form, the CDR3 reads TGTGCCAGCAGCCAGGGTAGCGGGGGAACAGATACGCAGTATTTT.

The chain uses TRBV19 and TRBJ1-4; TRBD1 matches at 7 bases. This CDR3 is built from 14 residues. Germline trimming cut 11 bases from V and 6 bases from J; bases unmatched to any gene: 12. Germline V gives CDR1 LNHDA, CDR2 SQIVND (reference sequence). The CDR3 is CAARTGTEDEKLFF. The CDR3 DNA sequence: TGTGCCGCGCGGACCGGGACAGAGGATGAAAAACTGTTTTTT.

The V gene is TRBV7-2, the J gene TRBJ1-1; D ambiguous. Germline V CDR1 and CDR2: SGHTA, FQGNSA. This CDR3 has 14 amino acids. V was clipped by 5 bases and J by 5 bases, with 15 bases between them. The CDR3 here is CASSPRAHGTEAFF. Written as DNA, the CDR3 is TGTGCCAGCAGCCCCCGGGCCCACGGAACTGAAGCTTTCTTT.

The chain combines TRBV28 with TRBJ2-7; a possible D gene is TRBD1 (6 bases). Per the germline V gene, CDR1 is MDHEN and CDR2 is SYDVKM. The germline V and J ends were trimmed by 7 bases and 5 bases, with 18 bases remaining between them. The CDR3 has 14 amino acids. CDR3 in amino acids: CASTHPLRDNEQYF. Written as DNA, the CDR3 is TGTGCCAGCACCCACCCTCTGAGGGACAACGAGCAGTACTTC.

The chain combines TRBV28 with TRBJ1-2; D not resolved. CDR1 and CDR2 from the germline V gene are MDHEN and SYDVKM. Deletions cut 2 bases from V and 2 bases from J, with 6 bases between. The CDR3 is made up of 13 amino acids. The CDR3 DNA is TGTGCCAGCAGTTTAGGCAGCAACTATGGCTACACCTTC. Translation gives CASSLGSNYGYTF.

The chain employs TRBV7-9 and TRBJ2-7, with a weak D call TRBD1 (5 bases). CDR1 and CDR2 (germline): SEHNR, FQNEAQ (reference sequence). V lost 2 bases, J lost 3 bases, and 14 bases lay in between. This CDR3 region has 15 residues. The CDR3: CASSLYSGSLYEQYF. The CDR3 region has the DNA TGTGCCAGCAGCTTATATTCAGGGTCCCTCTACGAGCAGTACTTC. Based on the CDR3 plus reference TRBV7-9 and TRBJ2-7, the full variable domain is DTGVSQNPRHKITKRGQNVTFRCDPISEHNRLYWYRQTLGQGPEFLTYFQNEAQLEKSRLLSDRFSAERPKGSFSTLEIQRTEQGDSAMYLCASSLYSGSLYEQYFGPGTRLTVT.

The chain carries TRBV10-3 and TRBJ2-2; the D is unclear. The CDR3 extends over 15 amino acids. In germline, CDR1 is ENHRY, CDR2 SYGVKD. The germline V and J ends were trimmed by 3 bases and 4 bases, with 12 bases remaining between them. CDR3 loop: CAISDQVLGTGELFF. CDR3 nucleotide sequence: TGTGCCATCAGTGACCAGGTATTGGGCACCGGGGAGCTGTTTTTT.

This clone was seen a handful of times. V and J are TRBV10-3 and TRBJ1-2; 9 positions match TRBD1. The junction had 4 bases not matched to a gene; V was cut back by 4 bases and J by 4 bases. The germline gives CDR1 ENHRY, CDR2 SYGVKD. The CDR3 covers 14 residues. The CDR3 protein is CAISGTGARYGYTF. The CDR3 bases are TGTGCCATCAGTGGGACAGGGGCCCGCTATGGCTACACCTTC.

CDR3 amino acids: CASRTGSGVRETQYF. The CDR3 DNA sequence: TGTGCCAGCAGGACTGGGAGCGGGGTGAGGGAGACCCAGTACTTC. The chain uses TRBV28 and TRBJ2-5; 7 positions match TRBD2. CDR3 length: 15 residues. Germline CDR1 MDHEN, CDR2 SYDVKM. Losses at the gene ends were 6 bases for V and 5 bases for J; bases not matched to a gene: 12.

The chain combines TRBV11-1 with TRBJ2-7, with TRBD2 matching over 12 bases. The CDR3 is 18 residues long. Looked up from germline, CDR1 is SGHAT and CDR2 is FQDESV (reference sequence). With V trimmed by 6 bases and J by 2 bases, 14 bases remained unmatched. As DNA, the CDR3 is TGTGCCAGCAGTCTAACCGACCCGTCTAGCGGGAGGGCCTACGAGCAGTACTTC. It translates to CASSLTDPSSGRAYEQYF. The variable domain in full, completed from reference TRBV11-1 and TRBJ2-7, reads EAEVAQSPRYKITEKSQAVAFWCDPISGHATLYWYRQILGQGPELLVQFQDESVVDDSQLPKDRFSAERLKGVDSTLKIQPAELGDSAMYLCASSLTDPSSGRAYEQYFGPGTRLTVT.

The chain joins TRBV29-1 to TRBJ2-1; 10 nucleotides align to TRBD2. CDR1 SQVTM and CDR2 ANQGSEA come from the germline V gene. V trimming: 2 bases; J trimming: 7 bases; junction bases outside the gene matches: 5. There are 14 residues in the CDR3. This CDR3 is CSVEQAGGPNEQFF. The CDR3 nucleotides read TGCAGCGTTGAACAAGCGGGGGGGCCTAATGAGCAGTTCTTC.

This chain uses TRBV7-2 with TRBJ2-5, with 13 positions matching TRBD2. V was clipped by 5 bases and J by 5 bases; unmatched bases: 8. From germline, CDR1 is SGHTA and CDR2 FQGNSA. The CDR3 is 16 amino acids. The CDR3 DNA follows: TGTGCCAGCAGCCCAACTAGCGGGGGGGCTGGGGAGACCCAGTACTTC. It is translated as CASSPTSGGAGETQYF.

On this clone: A read error may account for a junction end that differs from germline. The chain employs TRBV28 and TRBJ1-2, with 9 bases fitting TRBD1. The germline CDR1 and CDR2 sequences are MDHEN and SYDVKM. The CDR3 contains 12 residues. The CDR3 DNA follows: TGTGCCAGCAGTCTCCTCCGGGACAGGGAGCACTTC. Translating it yields CASSLLRDREHF.

The J gene is TRBJ2-4, the V gene TRBV2; D may be TRBD1 or TRBD2 (7 bases each). The CDR3 spans 18 residues. In germline, CDR1 is SNHLY, CDR2 FYNNEI. The V end was cut by 5 bases, the J end by 0 bases, with 20 bases between. CDR3 nucleotides: TGTGCCAGCAGTCCCCAGGGGGGGCATGCTTTAGCCAAAAACATTCAGTACTTC. Translating gives CASSPQGGHALAKNIQYF.

The chain joins TRBV7-9 to TRBJ2-3; TRBD2 agrees at 8 bases. V lost 7 bases, J lost 2 bases, and 14 bases stayed unmatched. The germline V gene has CDR1 SEHNR and CDR2 FQNEAQ (reference sequence). The CDR3 runs 17 residues. The CDR3 DNA sequence: TGTGCCAGCACCCCACGGGGGGGTCCAGGATTCACAGATACGCAGTATTTT. Translating gives CASTPRGGPGFTDTQYF.

V and J are TRBV7-2 and TRBJ1-1; possible D gene TRBD1, 6 bases. Germline V lookup: CDR1 SGHTA, CDR2 FQGNSA. Trimming removed 4 bases from V and 1 base from J, with 10 bases in between. The CDR3 is made up of 14 amino acids. The CDR3 DNA reads as TGTGCCAGCAGCTCAGGACAGCCGAACACTGAAGCTTTCTTT. This sequence encodes CASSSGQPNTEAFF.

The chain joins TRBV5-1 to TRBJ1-4; D is undetermined. Between the trimmed V and J ends, which lost 5 bases and 3 bases, there was a span of 11 bases. Germline loops: CDR1 SGHRS, CDR2 YFSETQ. This CDR3 contains 14 residues. As DNA, the CDR3 is TGCGCCAGCAGGGATCCGGGATCTAATGAAAAACTGTTTTTT. Its protein is CASRDPGSNEKLFF.